The T cell receptor (beta chain) described here comes from a study of blood T cell repertoires in COVID-19. The V gene's germline CDR1 is LGHDT and CDR2 YNNKEL (reference sequence). The CDR3 contains 15 residues. V was cut by 4 bases and J by 2 bases, with 12 bases left in between. This clone showed up just a few times. Original methodology: Reference gene primer amplification gave estimated nucleated cell counts. The method was immunoSEQ multiplex PCR; TCRdb's version includes in-frame clones alone and lacks a portion of them. V and J calls and clone size follow that table, whereas D and trimming were derived from the DNA. This table holds hundreds of thousands of clones, about four fifths found once.

The source of this sequence is a man aged 80 or over with acute or convalescent COVID-19. This rearrangement joins TRBV3-1 (or the pseudogene TRBV3-2) to TRBJ1-3; a possible D gene is TRBD1 (6 bases). The source material was peripheral blood. The DNA of the CDR3 is TGTGCCAGCAGCCTGGACGGGGGGCCTGGAAACACCATATATTTT. This gives the protein CASSLDGGPGNTIYF.